This T cell receptor (beta chain) is drawn from a study of blood T cells in healthy people across ages. Primed by a sample-barcoded 5' primer and a J-beta primer mix, a second PCR proceeded for roughly 6 to 12 cycles. MiXCR, applied by TCRdb to the 5' RACE reads, yields one record per CDR3 protein. The sample lists roughly 560,000 distinct CDR3 sequences; around 24% were seen once. This CDR3 has 14 amino acids. Trimming cost V 1 base and J 8 bases, with 12 bases left between them. Germline CDR1 is MGHRA and CDR2 is YSYEKL. The sample was also reused in another study, on T cells of mothers and their children.

This receptor was taken from a boy aged 5 to 17 in good health. V usage is TRBV4-1 and J usage is TRBJ2-1; a possible D gene is TRBD2 (5 bases). Sequencing was carried out using blood. This CDR3 is CASSQVRLADEQFF. The CDR3 nucleotides read TGCGCCAGCAGCCAAGTTCGGCTAGCCGATGAGCAGTTCTTC.